The rows below give T cell receptor beta chains drawn from one sample of a study of blood T cells in healthy people across ages. Via MiXCR, TCRdb re-called the 5' RACE reads, giving one row per CDR3 protein. The table lists 700,000 to 900,000 distinct CDR3 sequences, approximately 55% of them singletons. The sequenced sample was blood. The receptors were gathered from an elderly man in good health. CDR3s include the opening cysteine and the closing phenylalanine or tryptophan. D genes are given only for firm matches. Size is stated for part of the rows, as once, few or many counts, or as a class when the clone is expanded.

D	length	J	size	V	CDR3	DNA
TRBD1	13	TRBJ2-1	-	TRBV20-1	CSARGDRDNEQFF	TGCAGTGCTAGAGGGGACAGGGACAATGAGCAGTTCTTC
TRBD2	14	TRBJ2-5	-	TRBV2	CASRPLASQETQYF	TGTGCCAGCAGGCCACTAGCGTCCCAAGAGACCCAGTACTTC
-	13	TRBJ1-1	-	TRBV6-5	CASSPGANTEAFF	TGTGCCAGCAGTCCCGGGGCCAACACTGAAGCTTTCTTT
TRBD2	15	TRBJ2-3	-	TRBV9	CASSGDGRAPDTQYF	TGTGCTAGCAGCGGAGACGGGAGGGCCCCAGATACGCAGTATTTT
-	13	TRBJ2-5	-	TRBV2	CASNRGLEETQYF	TGTGCCAGCAACAGGGGACTCGAAGAGACCCAGTACTTC
-	16	TRBJ2-6	few	TRBV20-1	CSAADSLSSGANVLTF	TGCAGTGCTGCGGACAGCCTGAGCTCTGGGGCCAACGTCCTGACTTTC
-	13	TRBJ1-5	few	TRBV11-2	CASSPEGSQPQHF	TGTGCCAGCAGCCCCGAGGGCTCTCAGCCCCAGCATTTT
TRBD1	13	TRBJ2-7	-	TRBV6-6	CASRRQGNYEQYF	TGTGCCAGCAGGAGACAGGGGAACTACGAGCAGTACTTC
TRBD2	13	TRBJ2-5	-	TRBV20-1	CSPLAGALGEQYF	TGCAGTCCCCTAGCGGGGGCTCTCGGGGAGCAGTACTTC
TRBD1	14	TRBJ2-7	few	TRBV12-3/TRBV12-4	CASSDRGHPYEQYF	TGTGCCAGCAGTGACAGGGGTCACCCCTACGAGCAGTACTTC
TRBD2	20	TRBJ2-1	-	TRBV7-2	CASSARQGQGLAGGDNEQFF	TGTGCCAGCAGCGCAAGACAGGGGCAGGGACTAGCGGGAGGGGACAATGAGCAGTTCTTC
TRBD2	16	TRBJ2-3	-	TRBV7-9	CASRETSGRAADTQYF	TGTGCCAGCAGAGAAACTAGCGGGAGGGCAGCAGATACGCAGTATTTT
-	12	TRBJ2-7	few	TRBV28	CASSPLSLEQYF	TGTGCCAGCAGTCCCCTTTCCCTCGAGCAGTACTTC
-	16	TRBJ2-7	few	TRBV20-1	CSASPGGSRQSYEQYF	TGCAGTGCTAGCCCCGGCGGGTCTCGGCAGAGCTACGAGCAGTACTTC
-	11	TRBJ2-7	-	TRBV2	CASRGEEEQYF	TGTGCCAGCAGGGGGGAGGAAGAGCAGTACTTC
-	16	TRBJ2-3	-	TRBV11-2	CASSRKSGTQTDTQYF	TGTGCCAGCAGCAGAAAATCCGGGACACAGACAGATACGCAGTATTTT
TRBD2	14	TRBJ2-7	few	TRBV20-1	CSARDGGRVDEQYF	TGCAGTGCTAGAGATGGCGGGAGGGTCGACGAGCAGTACTTC
-	13	TRBJ2-3	once	TRBV2	CASSEIYTDTQYF	TGTGCCAGCAGTGAGATATACACAGATACGCAGTATTTT
TRBD1	14	TRBJ2-5	-	TRBV28	CASSVRQGRETQYF	TGTGCCAGCAGTGTTCGACAGGGCCGGGAGACCCAGTACTTC
-	15	TRBJ2-7	-	TRBV6-1	CASSEYDRRSYEQYF	TGTGCCAGCAGTGAATATGACAGGAGATCCTACGAGCAGTACTTC
-	16	TRBJ1-5	-	TRBV6-2/TRBV6-3	CASTPTGPIDNQPQHF	TGTGCCAGCACCCCGACAGGACCCATTGACAATCAGCCCCAGCATTTT
-	14	TRBJ1-2	once	TRBV20-1	CSAEAPQGRPGYTF	TGCAGTGCGGAGGCCCCGCAGGGACGTCCTGGCTACACCTTC
-	11	TRBJ1-2	-	TRBV12-3/TRBV12-4	CASSTGYGYTF	TGTGCCAGCAGCACGGGCTATGGCTACACCTTC
-	12	TRBJ2-3	-	TRBV7-3	CASSSQRDTQYF	TGTGCCAGCAGCTCACAGCGAGATACGCAGTATTTT
-	14	TRBJ2-3	-	TRBV2	CASMRLSTTDTQYF	TGTGCCAGCATGAGGCTATCTACCACAGATACGCAGTATTTT
TRBD1	14	TRBJ1-6	-	TRBV12-3/TRBV12-4	CASRPGGVNSPLHF	TGTGCCAGCAGGCCAGGGGGCGTCAATTCACCCCTCCACTTT
TRBD2	19	TRBJ2-1	few	TRBV7-2	CASSSFGSGEHRLYNEQFF	TGTGCCAGCAGCTCCTTTGGCAGCGGGGAACACCGTCTTTACAATGAGCAGTTCTTC
TRBD2	15	TRBJ2-1	-	TRBV9	CASSVEIAGYNEQFF	TGTGCCAGCAGCGTCGAAATAGCGGGGTACAATGAGCAGTTCTTC
-	18	TRBJ2-7	few	TRBV11-2	CASSLEFAGAVSSYEQYF	TGTGCCAGCAGCTTAGAGTTCGCGGGCGCGGTTAGCTCCTACGAGCAGTACTTC
-	16	TRBJ2-7	-	TRBV21-1	CASSKESRGPVYEQYF	TGTGCCAGCAGCAAAGAGAGTCGGGGGCCTGTTTACGAGCAGTACTTC
TRBD1	14	TRBJ2-3	-	TRBV29-1	CSVGDRGVFDTQYF	TGCAGCGTGGGGGACAGGGGAGTGTTTGATACGCAGTATTTT
TRBD2	17	TRBJ2-7	few	TRBV12-3/TRBV12-4	CASSLEGLAGGPREQYF	TGTGCCAGCAGTTTAGAGGGACTAGCGGGAGGGCCGAGAGAGCAGTACTTC
TRBD1	15	TRBJ1-5	-	TRBV20-1	CSAETGTGLSQPQHF	TGCAGTGCTGAGACCGGGACAGGGCTGTCCCAGCCCCAGCATTTT
-	12	TRBJ2-7	-	TRBV30	CAWQRGPYEQYF	TGTGCCTGGCAAAGGGGTCCCTACGAGCAGTACTTC
TRBD1	13	TRBJ1-1	-	TRBV7-3	CASSLSGTGLAFF	TGTGCCAGCAGCTTAAGCGGGACAGGCTTAGCTTTCTTT
TRBD1	16	TRBJ1-2	-	TRBV4-1	CASSQETTGTGYGYTF	TGCGCCAGCAGCCAAGAAACCACCGGGACAGGCTATGGCTACACCTTC
TRBD2	13	TRBJ2-3	-	TRBV7-3	CASSSGGGDTQYF	TGTGCCAGCTCTAGCGGGGGAGGAGATACGCAGTATTTT
-	18	TRBJ2-5	-	TRBV7-8	CASSLARFAKDWGETQYF	TGTGCCAGCAGCTTAGCGCGTTTCGCGAAGGATTGGGGGGAGACCCAGTACTTC
-	12	TRBJ2-2	-	TRBV28	CASFGVAGELFF	TGTGCCAGCTTTGGGGTCGCCGGGGAGCTGTTTTTT
TRBD1	14	TRBJ2-3	-	TRBV5-1	CASSGTGTRDTQYF	TGCGCCAGCTCCGGGACAGGCACGAGAGATACGCAGTATTTT
-	16	TRBJ1-6	few	TRBV6-1	CASSAPESSYNSPLHF	TGTGCCAGCAGTGCCCCTGAGAGCTCCTATAATTCACCCCTCCACTTT
-	15	TRBJ1-2	-	TRBV7-3	CASSQSGALDPGYTF	TGTGCCAGCAGCCAATCAGGGGCCCTTGATCCGGGCTACACCTTC